These 21 T cell receptor beta chains were all obtained from the same sample, sequenced in a study of shared clonotypes between healthy human individuals. TCRdb's copy holds only in-frame clones and misses some; the assay was immunoSEQ multiplex PCR. The sample records about 1.1 million clones, roughly 77% being singletons. Sequencing was carried out using memory CD4+ T cells from PBMCs. Subset indicated: CD45RA-negative fraction. The source of these receptors is a man between 18 and 35 years old in good health. Some clones in this sample may be carry-over from other donors' samples.

V usage is TRBV5-4 and J usage is TRBJ1-1, with D hard to call. The CDR3 is made up of 13 amino acids. V was clipped by 1 base and J by 2 bases, with 6 bases between them. The germline V gene encodes CDR1 SGHNT and CDR2 YYREEE (reference sequence). The CDR3 DNA is TGTGCCAGCAGCTTGCAGACCAACACTGAAGCTTTCTTT. This translates into CASSLQTNTEAFF. Full variable domain (outside the CDR3, taken from reference TRBV5-4 and TRBJ1-1): ETGVTQSPTHLIKTRGQQVTLRCSSQSGHNTVSWYQQALGQGPQFIFQYYREEENGRGNFPPRFSGLQFPNYSSELNVNALELDDSALYLCASSLQTNTEAFFGQGTRLTVV.

The chain recombines TRBV28 with TRBJ2-4; the match to TRBD2 covers 8 bases. The CDR3 is 13 amino acids. Trimming cost V 7 bases and J 4 bases; bases outside gene matches: 3. CDR1 is MDHEN and CDR2 is SYDVKM in the germline V gene. The CDR3 coding sequence is TGTGCCAGCATGGCGGGGGGTAAAAACATTCAGTACTTC. Its protein product is CASMAGGKNIQYF.

The V call is TRBV7-3, the J call TRBJ1-3, with 7 nucleotides matching TRBD1. The CDR3 runs 16 residues. Per germline, CDR1 SGHTA and CDR2 FQGTGA. The J segment lost 1 base and the V segment lost 5 bases, leaving 8 bases of the junction unmatched. CDR3 region: CASSLQTGFSGNTIYF. Here the CDR3 DNA reads TGTGCCAGCAGCCTCCAGACAGGGTTTTCTGGAAACACCATATATTTT.

This clone was seen a few times. V is TRBV18 and J is TRBJ1-5; the match to TRBD1 covers 9 bases. The CDR3 runs 15 residues. Germline V CDR1 and CDR2: KGHSH, LQKENI. J lost 6 bases, V lost 6 bases, and 9 bases had no gene match. CDR3 sequence reads: CASSLPGTGRQPQHF. The CDR3 nucleotides read TGTGCCAGCTCCTTACCCGGGACAGGGCGTCAGCCCCAGCATTTT.

This chain connects TRBV9 to TRBJ2-7; the D gene could be TRBD1 or TRBD2 (5 bases each). This CDR3 region has 18 residues. V was cut by 4 bases and J by 5 bases, with 28 bases left in between. Germline V gene lookup returns CDR1 SGDLS and CDR2 YYNGEE. CDR3 bases: TGTGCCAGCAGCTCAATGGGTGCCTCGGGACGGCTCGGCAACGAGCAGTACTTC. Its translation is CASSSMGASGRLGNEQYF. Full variable domain (remainder filled in from reference TRBV9 and TRBJ2-7): DSGVTQTPKHLITATGQRVTLRCSPRSGDLSVYWYQQSLDQGLQFLIQYYNGEERAKGNILERFSAQQFPDLHSELNLSSLELGDSALYFCASSSMGASGRLGNEQYFGPGTRLTVT.

The J gene is TRBJ2-3, the V gene TRBV15; perhaps TRBD2 as D (6 bases). Per the germline V gene, CDR1 is LNHNV and CDR2 is YYDKDF (reference sequence). With 1 base removed from V and 4 bases from J, the gap between germline ends came to 15 bases. The CDR3 contains 16 residues. The CDR3, as DNA: TGTGCCACCAGCAGAGGTGGGGGAGGTTCTTCAGATACGCAGTATTTT. Its protein product is CATSRGGGGSSDTQYF.

Comment on this clone: The junction does not match germline at one end; this may be a read error. V usage is TRBV18 and J usage is TRBJ2-5; 11 bases are a match to TRBD2. Germline CDR1 is KGHSH and CDR2 is LQKENI. The CDR3 covers 15 residues. The CDR3, as DNA: TGTGCCAGCTCCCCACTAGCGGGAGTAGCAGAGACCCAGTACTTC. Amino acids: CASSPLAGVAETQYF.

This clone was counted only a few times. The rearrangement uses TRBV5-4 and TRBJ2-5; tentative D call: TRBD1 (5 bases). This CDR3 has 14 amino acids. V lost 4 bases to trimming and J lost 4 bases, with 14 bases between them. CDR1 and CDR2 (germline): SGHNT, YYREEE (reference sequence). This CDR3 is CASSVYRPGETQYF. CDR3 bases: TGTGCCAGCAGCGTCTACAGGCCCGGAGAGACCCAGTACTTC. Complete variable domain (other parts from reference TRBV5-4 and TRBJ2-5): ETGVTQSPTHLIKTRGQQVTLRCSSQSGHNTVSWYQQALGQGPQFIFQYYREEENGRGNFPPRFSGLQFPNYSSELNVNALELDDSALYLCASSVYRPGETQYFGPGTRLLVL.

This clone was counted once. The sample holds other DNA sequences that translate to the same CDR3. The chain couples TRBV7-3 to TRBJ2-1; D is unresolved. Germline V gene sequence: CDR1 SGHTA, CDR2 FQGTGA. V was cut by 5 bases and J by 0 bases, with 11 bases left in between. CDR3 length: 15 residues. This chain's CDR3 is CASSPQSSSYNEQFF. The CDR3 nucleotides read TGTGCCAGCAGCCCTCAGAGTAGCTCCTACAATGAGCAGTTCTTC.

This chain connects TRBV19 to TRBJ2-3, with D tentatively TRBD2 (6 bases). CDR3 length: 15 residues. Trimming cost V 5 bases and J 4 bases, with 16 bases left between them. Looked up from germline, CDR1 is LNHDA and CDR2 is SQIVND (reference sequence). The CDR3 spells CASSSGERRADTQYF. The CDR3, as DNA: TGTGCCAGTAGTTCGGGGGAGAGGCGCGCAGATACGCAGTATTTT.

This clone was seen just once. This chain joins TRBV5-1 and TRBJ2-2; the D is unclear. The germline V and J ends were trimmed by 4 bases and 0 bases, with 10 bases remaining between them. Germline lookup yields CDR1 SGHRS and CDR2 YFSETQ. The CDR3 is 15 amino acids. CDR3 amino acids: CASSPDPTNTGELFF. DNA of the CDR3: TGCGCCAGCAGCCCGGACCCAACGAACACCGGGGAGCTGTTTTTT.

About this clone itself: The same CDR3 arises from other DNA sequences in this sample as well. The V gene is TRBV5-1, the J gene TRBJ2-5, with 9 bases matching TRBD1. Germline V gene sequence: CDR1 SGHRS, CDR2 YFSETQ. With V trimmed by 0 bases and J by 5 bases, 2 bases remained unmatched. The CDR3 spans 14 residues. DNA of the CDR3: TGCGCCAGCAGCTTGGTTGGACAGGGGGAGACCCAGTACTTC. Protein: CASSLVGQGETQYF. Filled out from reference TRBV5-1 and TRBJ2-5, the complete variable domain reads KAGVTQTPRYLIKTRGQQVTLSCSPISGHRSVSWYQQTPGQGLQFLFEYFSETQRNKGNFPGRFSGRQFSNSRSEMNVSTLELGDSALYLCASSLVGQGETQYFGPGTRLLVL.

The chain recombines TRBV30 with TRBJ2-7; D uncertain. The germline CDR1 and CDR2 sequences are GTSNPN and SVGIG (reference sequence). The CDR3 consists of 12 residues. V lost 2 bases, J lost 3 bases, and 8 bases lay in between. In DNA, the CDR3 is TGTGCCTGGAGTTGGGAAGGCTACGAGCAGTACTTC. Amino acid sequence: CAWSWEGYEQYF.

This chain uses TRBV4-2 with TRBJ1-1; 7 bases are shared with TRBD1. This CDR3 is built from 15 residues. Per the germline V gene, CDR1 is LGHNA and CDR2 is YNFKEQ. V dropped 1 base and J dropped 3; count of bases not matched to a gene: 5. For the CDR3, the DNA is TGTGCCAGCAGCCAAGTTCTACAGGGGCACACTGAAGCTTTCTTT. Translated, it gives CASSQVLQGHTEAFF.

This chain uses TRBV4-3 with TRBJ1-1; D gene ambiguous. The V gene's germline CDR1 is LGHNA and CDR2 YSLEER. Deletions cut 4 bases from V and 5 bases from J, with 8 bases between. The CDR3 spans 12 residues. The CDR3 coding sequence is TGCGCCAGCAGCCTGATGGGGACTGAAGCTTTCTTT. It translates to CASSLMGTEAFF.

The V call is TRBV30, the J call TRBJ2-2; 11 nucleotides align to TRBD2. There are 16 residues in the CDR3. Germline V gene sequence: CDR1 GTSNPN, CDR2 SVGIG (reference sequence). V dropped 0 bases and J dropped 5; count of bases not matched to a gene: 5. CDR3 loop: CAWSVKRTSGTGELFF. CDR3 sequence (DNA): TGTGCCTGGAGTGTTAAGCGGACTAGCGGGACCGGGGAGCTGTTTTTT.

J is TRBJ1-1 and V is TRBV9; D uncertain. The V gene's germline CDR1 is SGDLS and CDR2 YYNGEE. The CDR3 extends over 16 amino acids. V gave up 0 bases and J gave up 2 bases, with 14 bases separating them. The CDR3 loop reads CASSVGWGGRNTEAFF. DNA for the CDR3: TGTGCCAGCAGCGTAGGGTGGGGAGGTAGAAACACTGAAGCTTTCTTT. Full variable domain (rest looked up from reference TRBV9 and TRBJ1-1): DSGVTQTPKHLITATGQRVTLRCSPRSGDLSVYWYQQSLDQGLQFLIQYYNGEERAKGNILERFSAQQFPDLHSELNLSSLELGDSALYFCASSVGWGGRNTEAFFGQGTRLTVV.

This clone was detected once. The V and J genes are TRBV7-2 and TRBJ2-6, with D unresolved. The CDR3 contains 19 residues. Germline CDR1 is SGHTA and CDR2 is FQGNSA. Between the trimmed V and J ends, which lost 1 base and 0 bases, there was a span of 16 bases. The DNA of the CDR3 is TGTGCCAGCAGCTTAGTCGGGTGGCCAGGCAACTCTGGGGCCAACGTCCTGACTTTC. It translates to CASSLVGWPGNSGANVLTF. Based on the CDR3 plus reference TRBV7-2 and TRBJ2-6, the full variable domain is GAGVSQSPSNKVTEKGKDVELRCDPISGHTALYWYRQSLGQGLEFLIYFQGNSAPDKSGLPSDRFSAERTGGSVSTLTIQRTQQEDSAVYLCASSLVGWPGNSGANVLTFGAGSRLTVL.

The rearrangement uses TRBV2 and TRBJ1-5; maybe TRBD1 (6 bases). CDR1 is SNHLY, CDR2 FYNNEI, per germline. This CDR3 is built from 15 residues. Trimming removed 5 bases at V and 2 bases at J, with 13 bases between. CDR3 sequence (DNA): TGTGCCAGCAGTCCCTTTAGGACAGGCAATCAGCCCCAGCATTTT. Protein: CASSPFRTGNQPQHF.

V is TRBV30 and J is TRBJ2-3; 14 bases align to TRBD2. Losses at the gene ends were 5 bases for V and 7 bases for J; bases not matched to a gene: 5. Germline CDR1 reads GTSNPN; CDR2 reads SVGIG (reference sequence). The CDR3 totals 14 residues. CDR3 bases: TGTGCCTGGCGGGGACTAGCGGGAGCCAATACGCAGTATTTT. Translation: CAWRGLAGANTQYF.

V gene TRBV7-9 combines with J gene TRBJ1-1, with 7 bases aligning to TRBD1. This CDR3 has 13 residues. Trimming cost V 2 bases and J 9 bases; bases outside gene matches: 6. Looked up from germline, CDR1 is SEHNR and CDR2 is FQNEAQ (reference sequence). This CDR3 reads CASSLRDSLQAFF. The CDR3 region has the DNA TGTGCCAGCAGCTTACGGGACAGTCTCCAAGCTTTCTTT. Based on the CDR3 plus reference TRBV7-9 and TRBJ1-1, the full variable domain is DTGVSQNPRHKITKRGQNVTFRCDPISEHNRLYWYRQTLGQGPEFLTYFQNEAQLEKSRLLSDRFSAERPKGSFSTLEIQRTEQGDSAMYLCASSLRDSLQAFFGQGTRLTVV.